A selection of T cell receptor beta chains follows, all from one sample in a study of sequential checkpoint blockade in melanoma. Measured with immunoSEQ multiplex PCR; TCRdb has only the in-frame clones, and not every one. Of 9,500 to 15,000 clones in the sample, roughly 83% are singletons; the top ten hold about 47%. Sequenced here: CD8+ T cells sorted from blood (inferred from file names), sampled from a patient given nivolumab and ipilimumab in sequence. Every receptor here comes from a human donor with melanoma. Both conserved end residues are part of each CDR3. D genes are given only for firm matches. The size field is filled for only some rows; it gives once, few, many or a size class.

size	V	D	J	CDR3	DNA
-	TRBV27	TRBD1	TRBJ1-2	CASSFGQGASYTF	TGTGCCAGCAGTTTCGGGCAGGGGGCTAGCTACACCTTC
-	TRBV4-1	-	TRBJ2-1	CASSQEHRYDEQFF	TGCGCCAGCAGCCAAGAGCACAGATACGATGAGCAGTTCTTC
once	TRBV10-3	-	TRBJ2-7	CAITSGSYEQYF	TGTGCCATCACATCGGGCTCCTACGAGCAGTACTTC
-	TRBV6-1	-	TRBJ2-1	CASSEEEGWGEGEQFF	TGTGCCAGCAGTGAAGAGGAGGGGTGGGGAGAGGGTGAGCAGTTCTTC
-	TRBV7-9	-	TRBJ1-1	CASTRQRNTEAFF	TGTGCCAGCACCCGACAGAGGAACACTGAAGCTTTCTTT
-	TRBV29-1	-	TRBJ2-1	CSVGGLSNEQFF	TGCAGCGTTGGCGGACTTTCCAATGAGCAGTTCTTC
once	TRBV7-3	-	TRBJ1-2	CASSLMPRYGMTGCTF	TGTGCCAGCAGCTTAATGCCGCGTTATGGAATGACAGGCTGCACCTTC
once	TRBV4-3	TRBD1	TRBJ1-2	CASSQDTTGAYGYTF	TGCGCCAGCAGCCAAGACACCACAGGGGCCTATGGCTACACCTTC
-	TRBV7-2	-	TRBJ2-1	CAGTYGPSSYNEQFF	TGTGCCGGGACATACGGACCCTCCTCCTACAATGAGCAGTTCTTC
-	TRBV7-9	-	TRBJ2-7	CASEGAYEQYF	TGTGCCAGCGAAGGAGCCTACGAGCAGTACTTC
-	TRBV5-6	TRBD1	TRBJ1-2	CASSKGQGARGYTF	TGTGCCAGCAGCAAAGGACAGGGGGCCCGAGGCTACACCTTT
-	TRBV10-3	TRBD2	TRBJ2-7	CAISESSSGDSYEQYF	TGTGCCATCAGTGAGTCGTCTAGCGGGGACTCCTACGAGCAGTACTTC